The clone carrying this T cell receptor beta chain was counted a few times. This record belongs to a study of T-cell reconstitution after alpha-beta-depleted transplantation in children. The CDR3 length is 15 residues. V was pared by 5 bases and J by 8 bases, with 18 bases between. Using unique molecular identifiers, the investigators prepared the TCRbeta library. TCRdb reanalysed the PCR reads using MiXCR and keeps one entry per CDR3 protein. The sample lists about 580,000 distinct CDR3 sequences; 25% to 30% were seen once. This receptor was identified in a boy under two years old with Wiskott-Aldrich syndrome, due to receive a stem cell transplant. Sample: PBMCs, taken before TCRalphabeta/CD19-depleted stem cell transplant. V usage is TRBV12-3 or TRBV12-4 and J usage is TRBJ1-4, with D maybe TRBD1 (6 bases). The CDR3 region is CASSRNGQSDEKLFF. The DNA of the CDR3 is TGTGCCAGCAGTCGAAACGGACAGAGTGACGAAAAACTGTTTTTT.